This T cell receptor beta chain comes out of a study of T cell changes during pregnancy in multiple sclerosis. Assay: immunoSEQ multiplex PCR; the TCRdb copy retains only in-frame clones and omits some. The repertoire holds tens of thousands of clones, with roughly 89% as singletons. J was trimmed by 7 bases and V by 0 bases; bases with no gene match: 4. Germline V gives CDR1 SGHNT, CDR2 YYREEE (reference sequence). The CDR3 contains 15 residues. The input for sequencing was peripheral blood, taken after pregnancy. V usage is TRBV5-4 and J usage is TRBJ2-1, with 10 bases fitting TRBD2. This receptor was taken from a female donor in good health, enrolled as a control in a pregnancy study. The CDR3 DNA follows: TGTGCCAGCAGCTTGGATGGACTAGCGGTAAATGAGCAGTTCTTC. Amino acid sequence: CASSLDGLAVNEQFF.